The 8 T cell receptor beta chains below come from one sample, sequenced in a study of regulatory T cells in long-lasting Graves disease. Time point given: newly diagnosed GD, antithyroid drugs for less than 3 months. Construction of the TCR library relied on RNA isolated from PBMCs. Combining iRepertoire HTBI primers with Arm-PCR of CDR3 regions, the authors built TCR beta libraries. TCRdb analysed the multiplex PCR reads with MiXCR anew, one entry per CDR3 protein. The sample lists about half a million distinct CDR3 sequences; about 12% were seen once. The same data also contributed to another study, on T cells in Graves' hyperthyroidism and ophthalmopathy.

Material: peripheral blood mononuclear cells (PBMCs), obtained at new diagnosis, from a patient treated with antithyroid drugs. The receptor set was obtained from a woman in her thirties with Graves disease.

This clonotype was seen a handful of times. The rearrangement uses TRBV10-2 and TRBJ1-1; perhaps TRBD1 as D (5 bases). CDR1 and CDR2 from the germline V gene are WSHSY and SAAADI. V shed 7 bases and J shed 5 bases, with 17 bases lying between them. The CDR3 covers 14 residues. CDR3 DNA: TGCGCCAGCAAGGTTGGCAGGGAAAAAACTGAAGCTTTCTTT. It yields the protein CASKVGREKTEAFF.

This clonotype was counted between two and nine times. This chain uses TRBV5-6 with TRBJ2-7; 9 nucleotides match TRBD1. The ends lost 4 bases at V and 9 bases at J; junction bases unmatched: 11. Germline V gene lookup returns CDR1 SGHDT and CDR2 YYEEEE. This CDR3 spans 14 amino acids. DNA for the CDR3: TGTGCCAGCAGCCCCCCGGACAGGGGTAACGTGCAGTACTTC. It codes for CASSPPDRGNVQYF.

This clonotype was detected only a few times. In nucleotides, the CDR3 is TGTGCCAGCAGTTACAACGTCGGTACTTCCCCCGGCGATAATTCACCCCTCCACTTT. Residues: CASSYNVGTSPGDNSPLHF. This chain connects TRBV6-5 to TRBJ1-6; D remains unclear. Trimming shortened V by 2 bases and J by 5 bases, and 22 bases separated the two germline ends. There are 19 residues in the CDR3. Germline V gene data show CDR1 as MNHEY and CDR2 as SVGAGI.

This clonotype was observed at least ten times. The gene calls are TRBV9 and TRBJ2-7; D gene ambiguous. V lost 0 bases and J 0 bases, leaving 10 bases between the germline ends. In germline, CDR1 is SGDLS, CDR2 YYNGEE. The CDR3 is 15 amino acids. The DNA for the CDR3 is TGTGCCAGCAGCGTAGGTCAGACGAACTCCTACGAGCAGTACTTC. It translates to CASSVGQTNSYEQYF. Combining the CDR3 with reference TRBV9 and TRBJ2-7 gives the whole variable domain DSGVTQTPKHLITATGQRVTLRCSPRSGDLSVYWYQQSLDQGLQFLIQYYNGEERAKGNILERFSAQQFPDLHSELNLSSLELGDSALYFCASSVGQTNSYEQYFGPGTRLTVT.

This clonotype was seen more than once but under ten times. V usage is TRBV27 and J usage is TRBJ2-1; the D is unclear. The CDR3 totals 14 residues. The V end lost 0 bases, the J end lost 4 bases, and 7 bases lay between the germline ends. Germline CDR1 MNHEY, CDR2 SMNVEV (reference sequence). CDR3 in amino acids: CASSLSWGYNEQFF. In DNA form, the CDR3 reads TGTGCCAGCAGTTTATCTTGGGGTTACAATGAGCAGTTCTTC.

At least ten counts were recorded for this clonotype. CDR3: CASSEAPFDRGYNQPQHF. The CDR3 DNA sequence: TGTGCCAGCAGTGAAGCCCCTTTCGACAGGGGATACAATCAGCCCCAGCATTTT. This chain joins TRBV2 and TRBJ1-5; TRBD1 agrees at 8 bases. The germline CDR1 and CDR2 sequences are SNHLY and FYNNEI. This CDR3 is built from 18 residues. The V segment lost 0 bases and the J segment 3 bases; nucleotides outside the gene matches: 10.

This clonotype was seen ten or more times. The genes are TRBV2 and TRBJ2-1, with 13 bases matching TRBD2. This CDR3 contains 18 residues. Germline lookup yields CDR1 SNHLY and CDR2 FYNNEI. After removal of 6 bases from V and 7 bases from J, the junction contained 15 bases not matched to a gene. CDR3 residues: CASRATVSGTSGMNEQFF. The CDR3 DNA sequence: TGTGCCAGCAGGGCCACCGTCTCCGGGACTAGCGGGATGAATGAGCAGTTCTTC. The full variable domain, completed using reference TRBV2 and TRBJ2-1, is EPEVTQTPSHQVTQMGQEVILRCVPISNHLYFYWYRQILGQKVEFLVSFYNNEISEKSEIFDDQFSVERPDGSNFTLKIRSTKLEDSAMYFCASRATVSGTSGMNEQFFGPGTRLTVL.

This clonotype was detected a few times. This sequence joins TRBV27 and TRBJ2-2; D remains unclear. The CDR3 totals 14 residues. The V gene's germline CDR1 is MNHEY and CDR2 SMNVEV (reference sequence). V lost 7 bases and J 1 base, leaving 10 bases between the germline ends. The CDR3 is CASMERQNTGELFF. In DNA, the CDR3 is TGTGCCAGCATGGAGCGACAGAACACCGGGGAGCTGTTTTTT.